This record covers a single T cell receptor (beta chain). Its specific antigen is unknown. No base quality values were provided; no much bigger clone lies one nucleotide off. The data belong to a study of T cell responses to AZD1222 COVID-19 vaccine (dated by TCRdb to the early 2020s). With respect to the entire study: AZD1222 recipients whose second dose came at about 4 weeks and those whose second dose came at about 12 weeks were combined into one group, since spike-specific TCR depth and breadth did not differ between the two schedules. TCR sequencing covered more than 230 trial participants: some 210 given two doses of AZD1222 and some 25 given two doses of MenACWY control vaccine. Trial participants were enrolled by age into subgroups of 18-55, 56-69 and 70-plus years, and roughly 160, 29 and 62 TCR-sequenced participants, respectively, were included in these subgroups.

CDR1 and CDR2 were assigned from the germline V gene as SGDLS and YYNGEE. Its CDR3 holds 14 amino acids, cysteine through phenylalanine. CDR3 DNA is the only sequence kept; it has 42 bases, read in frame from the first base. V drops 0 bases and J drops 0 bases, leaving 4 bases in between. Interpreted using the paper, the time point label stands for: baseline before first vaccination. The vaccinee samples were drawn from two UK trials, COV001 and COV002, one of which was a single-blind randomized controlled phase 2/3 trial testing AZD1222 (ChAdOx1 nCoV-19) in healthy adults. Trial participant PBMC samples were collected at day 0 and day 28 after the second dose for TCRbeta chain sequencing. Here is what the overall study found, with its caveats: Only 5 to 7 AZD1222 recipients were SARS-CoV-2 seropositive at baseline, limiting conclusions about previously exposed vaccinees. After two AZD1222 doses, both the breadth and the depth of spike-specific TCRs were significantly higher than at day 0 and than in MenACWY recipients. The 56-69-year group was small, and its depth increase did not reach significance, likely because of low power. Because no day 14 peak-response samples were available, repertoires were characterized only after the peak T cell response. Participants were mostly white British, with more females than males. The authors suggested clonal diversity may have been underestimated. Vaccine-associated CD4 TCRs spanned the whole spike protein, with dominant responses in regions 160-218 and 743-854. Epitopes outside the regions mutated in the B.1.351 and B.1.1.7 variants were reportedly recognized by nearly half of the unique spike-specific TCRs.

The CDR3 regions of human TCRbeta chains were analyzed by immunosequencing. As for the original processing: TCRs in the repertoires were matched against a reference library of SARS-CoV-2-specific TCRs that had been generated with the MIRA antigen-specificity platform. Breadth meant the fraction of unique TCRs that were SARS-CoV-2-associated, whereas depth meant the fraction of total T cells that were SARS-CoV-2-associated. Using the MIRA data, every spike-specific TCR was mapped to the spike region that the TCR reacted to and assigned to either a CD4 or a CD8 class. Log10-transformed breadth and depth values were compared by one-way ANOVA with Sidak's multiple comparisons tests. TCRdb stores this immuneACCESS table with in-frame sequences only. Part of the clones is absent; in the studies checked, under half of the shortfall reflects unresolved V genes, and no reason is known for the rest. Clonal size and the V and J genes are those of that table, whereas D and trimming came from the DNA. This sample lists 200,000 or so clones; around 92% were detected once. About 10% of the sample is in the top ten clones.

The sequenced sample was peripheral blood, obtained on day 0 of AZD1222 vaccination. The chain was built from TRBV9 and TRBJ1-3, with the D gene too uncertain to name. The origin of this receptor is an adult in good health. The nucleotide sequence is TGTGCCAGCAGCGTAGTTAGCTCTGGAAACACCATATATTTT. Its protein reads: CASSVVSSGNTIYF.